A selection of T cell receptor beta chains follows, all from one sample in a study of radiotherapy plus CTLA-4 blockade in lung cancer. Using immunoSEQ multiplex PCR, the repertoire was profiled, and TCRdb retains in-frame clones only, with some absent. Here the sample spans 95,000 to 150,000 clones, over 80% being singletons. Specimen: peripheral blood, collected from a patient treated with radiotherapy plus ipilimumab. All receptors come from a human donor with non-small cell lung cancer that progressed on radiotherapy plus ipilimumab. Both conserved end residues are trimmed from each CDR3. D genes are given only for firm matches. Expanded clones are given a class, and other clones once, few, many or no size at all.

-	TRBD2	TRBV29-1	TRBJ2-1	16	SVEGTSGSESSYNEQF
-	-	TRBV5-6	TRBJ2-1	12	ASSFDRLDNEMV
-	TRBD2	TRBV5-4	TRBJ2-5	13	ASSLGGTSGEEQY
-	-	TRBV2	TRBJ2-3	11	ASVSSLHNTQY
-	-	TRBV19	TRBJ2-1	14	ASSSPGGGFNNEQF
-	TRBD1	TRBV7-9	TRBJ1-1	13	ASSLTGQGDIEAF
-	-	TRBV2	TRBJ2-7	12	ASSYNTGLYEQY
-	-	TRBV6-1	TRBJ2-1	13	ASSATGQGKNEQF
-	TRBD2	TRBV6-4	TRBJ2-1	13	ASSDTGGSYNEQF
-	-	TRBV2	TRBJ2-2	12	ASTMNGYAGELF
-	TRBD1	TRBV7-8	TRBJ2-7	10	ASSGTGYEQY
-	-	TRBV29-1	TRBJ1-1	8	SGTNTEAF
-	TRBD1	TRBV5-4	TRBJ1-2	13	ASSLGRDSPYGYT
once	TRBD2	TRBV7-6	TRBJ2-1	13	ASSYGTSGYNEQF
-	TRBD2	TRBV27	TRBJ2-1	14	ASSLQAGGPWNEQF
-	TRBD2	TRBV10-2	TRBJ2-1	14	ASSDLTGSGDNEQF
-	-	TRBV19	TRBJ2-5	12	ASSIGGGSETQY
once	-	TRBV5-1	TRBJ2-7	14	ASSLDGSQSSYEQY
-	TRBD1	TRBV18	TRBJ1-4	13	ASSPIGTGQEKLF
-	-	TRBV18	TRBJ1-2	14	ASSPLAGREAYGYT
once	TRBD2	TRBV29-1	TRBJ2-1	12	SVESSGTIREQF
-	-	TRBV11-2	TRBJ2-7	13	ASSLGGVHGDEQY
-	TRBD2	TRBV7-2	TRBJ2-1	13	ASSLKGSGSGEQF
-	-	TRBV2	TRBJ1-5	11	ASSEEAGQPQH
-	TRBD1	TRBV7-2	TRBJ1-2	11	ASSSTGDGGYT
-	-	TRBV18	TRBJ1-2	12	ASSPSLRSDGYT
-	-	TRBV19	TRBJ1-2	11	ASKLGGQSGYT
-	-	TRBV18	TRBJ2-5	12	ASSPTGSQETQY
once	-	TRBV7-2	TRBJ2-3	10	ASSPRTDTQY
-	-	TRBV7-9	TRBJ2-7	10	ASSLPGYEQY
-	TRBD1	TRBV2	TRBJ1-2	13	ASRKGGQGAYGYT
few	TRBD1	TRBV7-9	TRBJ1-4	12	ASSFRQGNEKLF
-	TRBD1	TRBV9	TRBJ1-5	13	ASSVGTGLNQPQH
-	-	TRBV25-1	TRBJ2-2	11	ASSVSRAGELF
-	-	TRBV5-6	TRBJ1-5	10	ASSSEGQPQH
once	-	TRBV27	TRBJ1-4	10	ASSFQNEKLF
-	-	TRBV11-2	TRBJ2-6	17	ASSLRLIQGDSGANVLT
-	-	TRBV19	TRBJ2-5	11	ASSQLVGETQY
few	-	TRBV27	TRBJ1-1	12	ASSFYEGNTEAF
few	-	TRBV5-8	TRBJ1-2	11	ASSGTDGYGYT
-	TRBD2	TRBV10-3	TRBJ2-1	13	AIIAGGPGYNEQF
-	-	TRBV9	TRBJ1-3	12	ASSVGEGVNTIY
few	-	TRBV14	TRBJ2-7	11	ASSRNLGYEQY
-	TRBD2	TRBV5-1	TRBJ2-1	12	ASSPGDPRGKQF
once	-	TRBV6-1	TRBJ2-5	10	ASSELTETQY
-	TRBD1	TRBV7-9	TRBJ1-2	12	ASNAGTALYGYT
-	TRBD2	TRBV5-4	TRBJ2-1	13	ASSLGTRVGNEQF
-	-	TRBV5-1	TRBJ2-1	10	ASSSVGDEQF
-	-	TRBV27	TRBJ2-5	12	ASRARTDQETQY
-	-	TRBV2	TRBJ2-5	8	ASSGKTQY
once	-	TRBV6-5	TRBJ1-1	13	ASSLVRGVNTEAF